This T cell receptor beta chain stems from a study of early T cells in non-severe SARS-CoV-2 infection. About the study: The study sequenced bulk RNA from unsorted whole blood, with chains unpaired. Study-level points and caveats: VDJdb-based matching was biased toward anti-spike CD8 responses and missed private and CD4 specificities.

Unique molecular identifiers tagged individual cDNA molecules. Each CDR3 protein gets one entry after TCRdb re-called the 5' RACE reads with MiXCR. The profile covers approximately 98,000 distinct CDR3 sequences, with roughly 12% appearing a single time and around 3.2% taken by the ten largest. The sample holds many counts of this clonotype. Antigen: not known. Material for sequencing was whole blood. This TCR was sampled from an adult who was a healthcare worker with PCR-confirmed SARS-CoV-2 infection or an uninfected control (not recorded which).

CDR3 nucleotide sequence: TGTGCTAGTGGCCCCGGACAGGGGGTACAGACCCAGTACTTC. Encoded protein: CASGPGQGVQTQYF. The J gene is TRBJ2-5, the V gene TRBV12-5; 10 nucleotides agree with TRBD1. Germline CDR1 is LGHNT and CDR2 is FRNRAP. After removal of 6 bases from V and 6 bases from J, the junction contained 7 bases not matched to a gene. CDR3 length: 14 amino acids.